A single sample gave rise to the 11 T cell receptor beta chains below, sequenced in a study of blood T cells in healthy people across ages (dated by TCRdb to 2014 to 2015). Library construction relied on 5' RACE. TCRdb lists the instrument as Illumina HiSeq 2500. A second PCR of roughly 6 to 11 cycles was run with a J-beta primer mix and a sample-barcoded 5' primer. TCRdb reworked the public reads: Q25 trimming with fastp, MiXCR clone assembly, productive beta chains retained. Rows matching on CDR3 protein sequence are summarized as one entry with the most common DNA and genes. The sample profile shows roughly 1.6 million distinct CDR3 sequences; 30% to 40% of them were found once. Together, the top ten hold roughly 12% of the sample. The sample consisted of blood. The receptors originated from a woman aged 25 to 39 in good health.

Only a few counts were recorded for this clonotype. The V and J genes are TRBV7-9 and TRBJ2-7, with D perhaps assigned TRBD1 or TRBD2 (7 bases each). V dropped 7 bases and J dropped 5 bases, with 12 bases sitting between them. Germline V gives CDR1 SEHNR, CDR2 FQNEAQ (reference sequence). CDR3 length equals 12 residues. The CDR3 is CASTGGGHEQYF. Written as DNA, the CDR3 is TGTGCCAGCACAGGGGGAGGGCACGAGCAGTACTTC.

CDR3 DNA: TGCAGTGCTCTTAAGAACACTGAAGCTTTCTTT. Translation: CSALKNTEAFF. The rearrangement uses TRBV20-1 and TRBJ1-1; D not resolved. Deletions cut 5 bases from V and 1 base from J, with 5 bases between. The length of the CDR3 is 11 residues. CDR1 is DFQATT, CDR2 SNEGSKA, per germline (reference sequence).

In this sample, this clonotype turned up a few times. The CDR3 DNA sequence: TGTGCCAGCAGGGGACGGGGGGCCGTGGAGACCAACGTCCTGACTTTC. It specifies CASRGRGAVETNVLTF. The chain recombines TRBV7-9 with TRBJ2-6; possible D gene TRBD2, 7 bases. V was cut by 6 bases and J by 8 bases, with 20 bases left in between. Germline V CDR1 and CDR2: SEHNR, FQNEAQ (reference sequence). The CDR3 totals 16 residues.

The chain uses TRBV7-8 and TRBJ2-1, with D hard to call. V lost 1 base to trimming and J lost 9 bases, with 16 bases between them. The CDR3 spans 15 residues. CDR1 and CDR2 from the germline V gene are SGHVS and FQNEAQ. CDR3 in amino acids: CASSLGGQATGEQFF. The CDR3 DNA is TGTGCCAGCAGCTTAGGAGGCCAGGCTACGGGTGAGCAGTTCTTC.

The CDR3 sequence: CAISDTQGGGANTGELFF. The CDR3 DNA follows: TGTGCCATCAGTGACACCCAGGGCGGGGGGGCTAACACCGGGGAGCTGTTTTTT. The chain uses TRBV10-3 and TRBJ2-2; 9 bases agree with TRBD2. The CDR3 has 18 amino acids. J gave up 2 bases and V 3 bases, and 10 bases lay outside the gene matches. Germline V gene sequence: CDR1 ENHRY, CDR2 SYGVKD.

This clonotype was detected only a few times. V is TRBV14 and J is TRBJ1-1; 11 nucleotides line up with TRBD1. The ends lost 7 bases at V and 6 bases at J; junction bases unmatched: 10. Germline CDR1 is SGHDN and CDR2 is FVKESK. The CDR3 covers 15 residues. The CDR3 DNA reads as TGTGCCAGCACCGGCGGGGACAGGGGGTTTGCTGAAGCTTTCTTT. Its translation: CASTGGDRGFAEAFF.

CDR3 region: CASSLLKTHREQETQYF. CDR3 DNA: TGTGCCAGCAGCTTATTGAAAACCCACAGGGAACAAGAGACCCAGTACTTC. The V call is TRBV7-9, the J call TRBJ2-5; possible D gene TRBD1, 6 bases. The CDR3 covers 17 residues. V dropped 2 bases and J dropped 2 bases, with 18 bases sitting between them. Germline V gene lookup returns CDR1 SEHNR and CDR2 FQNEAQ (reference sequence).

A word on this clonotype: At one end, the junction sequence differs from germline, possibly due to a read error. The V gene is TRBV20-1, the J gene TRBJ2-7; 8 nucleotides align to TRBD1. The CDR3 is 15 amino acids. The germline V gene has CDR1 DFQATT and CDR2 SNEGSKA (reference sequence). The CDR3 here is CGARAGQGAAYEQYF. The CDR3 DNA sequence: TGCGGTGCTAGAGCCGGCCAGGGGGCGGCCTACGAGCAGTACTTC.

This clonotype has just a few counts. The J gene is TRBJ2-1, the V gene TRBV7-3; 13 nucleotides match TRBD2. This CDR3 is 18 amino acids long. V shed 5 bases and J 0 bases; nucleotides not matched to a gene: 7. The germline gives CDR1 SGHTA, CDR2 FQGTGA. The CDR3: CASSLTSGGSLSYNEQFF. The CDR3 coding sequence is TGTGCCAGCAGCCTGACTAGCGGGGGGTCCCTCTCCTACAATGAGCAGTTCTTC. Full variable domain (outside the CDR3, taken from reference TRBV7-3 and TRBJ2-1): GAGVSQTPSNKVTEKGKYVELRCDPISGHTALYWYRQSLGQGPEFLIYFQGTGAADDSGLPNDRFFAVRPEGSVSTLKIQRTERGDSAVYLCASSLTSGGSLSYNEQFFGPGTRLTVL.

Notes on this clonotype: An end of the junction does not agree with germline; a read error may underlie this. This chain links TRBV4-1 with TRBJ1-5; no definite D call. Germline assignment: CDR1 MGHRA and CDR2 YSYEKL. This CDR3 comprises 16 residues. The CDR3 here is CASSQVEVGSGQPQHF. CDR3 DNA: TGCGCCAGCAGTCAAGTAGAGGTGGGGTCTGGTCAGCCCCAGCATTTT.

The rearrangement links TRBV2 to TRBJ2-5; D possibly corresponds to TRBD2 (7 bases). The germline gives CDR1 SNHLY, CDR2 FYNNEI. The CDR3 has 15 amino acids. Trimming left V 2 bases short and J 4 bases short, with 14 bases between. The CDR3 protein is CASSEMGGPGETQYF. DNA of the CDR3: TGTGCCAGCAGTGAAATGGGGGGGCCGGGAGAGACCCAGTACTTC.